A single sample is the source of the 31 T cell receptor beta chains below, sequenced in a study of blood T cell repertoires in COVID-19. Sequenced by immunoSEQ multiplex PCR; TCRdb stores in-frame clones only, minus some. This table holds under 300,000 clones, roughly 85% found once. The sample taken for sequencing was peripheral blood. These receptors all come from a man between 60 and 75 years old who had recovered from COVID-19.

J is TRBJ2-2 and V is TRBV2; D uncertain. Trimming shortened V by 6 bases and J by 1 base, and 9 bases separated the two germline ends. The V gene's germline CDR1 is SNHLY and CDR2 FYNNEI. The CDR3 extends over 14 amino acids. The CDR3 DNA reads TGTGCCAGCAGCGCGGAGCGGAACACCGGGGAGCTGTTTTTT. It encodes CASSAERNTGELFF.

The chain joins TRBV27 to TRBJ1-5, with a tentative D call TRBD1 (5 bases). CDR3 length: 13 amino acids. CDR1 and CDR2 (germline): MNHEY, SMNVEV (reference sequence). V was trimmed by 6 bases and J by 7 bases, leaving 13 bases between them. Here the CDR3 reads CASRPGVGQPQHF. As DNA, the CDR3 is TGTGCCAGCAGGCCGGGGGTCGGGCAGCCCCAGCATTTT.

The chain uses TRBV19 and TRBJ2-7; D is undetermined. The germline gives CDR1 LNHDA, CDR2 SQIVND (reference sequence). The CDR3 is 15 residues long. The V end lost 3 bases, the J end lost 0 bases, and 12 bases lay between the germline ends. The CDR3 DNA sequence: TGTGCCAGTAGTATGGGTCCGGGTGACTCCTACGAGCAGTACTTC. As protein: CASSMGPGDSYEQYF.

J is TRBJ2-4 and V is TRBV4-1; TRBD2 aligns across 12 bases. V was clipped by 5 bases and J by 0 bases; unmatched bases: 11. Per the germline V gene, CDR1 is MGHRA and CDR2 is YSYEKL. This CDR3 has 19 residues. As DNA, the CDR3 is TGCGCCAGCAGCGCTGGGACTAGCGGGCTATTCGTAGCCAAAAACATTCAGTACTTC. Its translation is CASSAGTSGLFVAKNIQYF.

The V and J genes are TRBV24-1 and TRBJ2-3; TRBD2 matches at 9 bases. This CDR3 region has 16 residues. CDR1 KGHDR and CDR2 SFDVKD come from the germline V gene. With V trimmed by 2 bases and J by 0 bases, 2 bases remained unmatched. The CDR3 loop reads CATSDYSGGSTDTQYF. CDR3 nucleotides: TGTGCCACCAGTGATTATAGCGGGGGCAGCACAGATACGCAGTATTTT.

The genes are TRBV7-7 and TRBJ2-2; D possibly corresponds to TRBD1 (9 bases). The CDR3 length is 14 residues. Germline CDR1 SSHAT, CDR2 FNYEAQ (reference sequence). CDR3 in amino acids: CASGTGTNTGELFF. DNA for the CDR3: TGTGCTAGCGGGACAGGGACGAACACCGGGGAGCTGTTTTTT.

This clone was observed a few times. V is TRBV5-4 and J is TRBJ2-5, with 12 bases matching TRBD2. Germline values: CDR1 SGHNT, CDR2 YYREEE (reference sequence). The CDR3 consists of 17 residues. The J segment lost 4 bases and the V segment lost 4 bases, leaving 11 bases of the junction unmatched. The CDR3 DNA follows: TGTGCCAGCAGCCCGACTAGCGGGGGCGCCAGGGGAGAGACCCAGTACTTC. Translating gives CASSPTSGGARGETQYF.

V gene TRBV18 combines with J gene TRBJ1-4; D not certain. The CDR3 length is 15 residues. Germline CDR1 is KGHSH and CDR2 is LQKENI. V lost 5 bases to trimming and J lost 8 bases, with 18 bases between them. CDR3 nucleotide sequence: TGTGCCAGCTCATCCCAGGCGGGTTTTGAGGAAAAACTGTTTTTT. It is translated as CASSSQAGFEEKLFF. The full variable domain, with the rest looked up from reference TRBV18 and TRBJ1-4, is NAGVMQNPRHLVRRRGQEARLRCSPMKGHSHVYWYRQLPEEGLKFMVYLQKENIIDESGMPKERFSAEFPKEGPSILRIQQVVRGDSAAYFCASSSQAGFEEKLFFGSGTQLSVL.

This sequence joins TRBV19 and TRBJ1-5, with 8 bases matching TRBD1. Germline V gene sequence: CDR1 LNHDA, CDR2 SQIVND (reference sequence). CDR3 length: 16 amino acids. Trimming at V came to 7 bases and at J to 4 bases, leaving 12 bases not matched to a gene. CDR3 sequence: CASTIRGTGQNQPQHF. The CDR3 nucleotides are TGTGCCAGTACCATCAGGGGGACAGGCCAGAATCAGCCCCAGCATTTT.

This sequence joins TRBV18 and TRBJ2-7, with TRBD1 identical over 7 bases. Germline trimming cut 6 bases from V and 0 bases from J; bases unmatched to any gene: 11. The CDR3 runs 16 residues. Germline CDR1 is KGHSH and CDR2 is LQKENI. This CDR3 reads CASSLEGAGVSYEQYF. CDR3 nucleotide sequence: TGTGCCAGCTCCCTTGAGGGGGCAGGGGTCTCCTACGAGCAGTACTTC.

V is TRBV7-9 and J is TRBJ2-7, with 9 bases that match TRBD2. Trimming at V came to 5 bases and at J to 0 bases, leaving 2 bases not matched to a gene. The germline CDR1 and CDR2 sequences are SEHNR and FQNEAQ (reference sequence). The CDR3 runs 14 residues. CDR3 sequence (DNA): TGTGCCAGCAGCCATAGCGGGAGCTCCTACGAGCAGTACTTC. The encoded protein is CASSHSGSSYEQYF.

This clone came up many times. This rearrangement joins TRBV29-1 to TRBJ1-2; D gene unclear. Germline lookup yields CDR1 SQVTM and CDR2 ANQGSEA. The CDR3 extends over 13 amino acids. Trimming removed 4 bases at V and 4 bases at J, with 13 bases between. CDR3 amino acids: CSVGAGWGYGYTF. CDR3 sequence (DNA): TGCAGCGTTGGGGCGGGCTGGGGCTATGGCTACACCTTC. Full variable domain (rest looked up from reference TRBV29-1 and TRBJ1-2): SAVISQKPSRDICQRGTSLTIQCQVDSQVTMMFWYRQQPGQSLTLIATANQGSEATYESGFVIDKFPISRPNLTFSTLTVSNMSPEDSSIYLCSVGAGWGYGYTFGSGTRLTVV.

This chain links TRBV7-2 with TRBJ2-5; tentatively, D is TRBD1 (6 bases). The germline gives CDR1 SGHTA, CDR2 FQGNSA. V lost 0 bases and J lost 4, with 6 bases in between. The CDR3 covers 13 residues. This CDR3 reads CASSLAGGETQYF. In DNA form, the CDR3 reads TGTGCCAGCAGCTTAGCAGGGGGAGAGACCCAGTACTTC.

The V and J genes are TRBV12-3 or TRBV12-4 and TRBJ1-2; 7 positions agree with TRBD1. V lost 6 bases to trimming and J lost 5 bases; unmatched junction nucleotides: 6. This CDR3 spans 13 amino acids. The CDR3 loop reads CASSRDSIYGYTF. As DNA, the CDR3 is TGTGCCAGCAGCCGGGACAGCATTTATGGCTACACCTTC.

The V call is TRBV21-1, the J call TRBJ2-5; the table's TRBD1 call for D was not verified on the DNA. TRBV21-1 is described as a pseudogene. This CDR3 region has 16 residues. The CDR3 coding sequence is TGTGCCAGCAGCAAAGGAAGGGGTTCGTACCAAGAGACCCAGTACTTC. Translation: CASSKGRGSYQETQYF.

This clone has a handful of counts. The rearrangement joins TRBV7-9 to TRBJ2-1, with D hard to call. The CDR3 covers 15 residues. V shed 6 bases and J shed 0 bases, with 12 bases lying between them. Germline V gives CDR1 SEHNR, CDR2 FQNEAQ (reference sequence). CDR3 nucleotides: TGTGCCAGCAGTTCCCACCTGGCCTCCTACAATGAGCAGTTCTTC. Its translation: CASSSHLASYNEQFF.

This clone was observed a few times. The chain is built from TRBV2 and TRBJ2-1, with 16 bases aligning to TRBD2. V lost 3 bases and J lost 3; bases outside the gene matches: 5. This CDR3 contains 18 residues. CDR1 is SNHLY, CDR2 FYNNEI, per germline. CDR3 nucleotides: TGTGCCAGCAGTGAGGGACTAGCGGGAGGGCCCCTCTACAATGAGCAGTTCTTC. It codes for CASSEGLAGGPLYNEQFF.

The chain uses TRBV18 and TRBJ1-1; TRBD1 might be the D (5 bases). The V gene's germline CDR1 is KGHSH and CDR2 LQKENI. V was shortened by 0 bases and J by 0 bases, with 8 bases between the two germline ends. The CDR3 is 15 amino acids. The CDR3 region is CASSPPTGVNTEAFF. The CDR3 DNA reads TGTGCCAGCTCACCACCTACAGGCGTGAACACTGAAGCTTTCTTT.

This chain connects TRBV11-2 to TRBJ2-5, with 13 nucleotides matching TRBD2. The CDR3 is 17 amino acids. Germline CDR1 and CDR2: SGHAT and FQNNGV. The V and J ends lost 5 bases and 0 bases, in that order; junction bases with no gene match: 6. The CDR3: CASSRGLAGMYQETQYF. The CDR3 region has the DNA TGTGCCAGCAGCAGGGGACTAGCGGGAATGTACCAAGAGACCCAGTACTTC.

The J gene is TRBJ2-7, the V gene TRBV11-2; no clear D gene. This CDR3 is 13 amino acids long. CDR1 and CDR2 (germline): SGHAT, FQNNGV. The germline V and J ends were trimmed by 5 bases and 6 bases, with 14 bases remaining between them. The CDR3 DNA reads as TGTGCCAGCAGCCTAACGCTAGGTTCCGAGCAGTACTTC. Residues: CASSLTLGSEQYF.

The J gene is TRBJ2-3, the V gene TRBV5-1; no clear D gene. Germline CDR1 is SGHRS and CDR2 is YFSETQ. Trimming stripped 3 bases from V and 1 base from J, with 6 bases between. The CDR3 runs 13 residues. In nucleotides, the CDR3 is TGCGCCAGCAGCTCGTCTGGCACAGATACGCAGTATTTT. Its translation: CASSSSGTDTQYF.

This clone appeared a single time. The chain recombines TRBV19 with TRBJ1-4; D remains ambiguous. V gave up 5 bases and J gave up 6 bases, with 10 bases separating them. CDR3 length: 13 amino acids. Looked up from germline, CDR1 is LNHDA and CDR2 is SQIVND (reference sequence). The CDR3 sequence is CASSVLVHEKLFF. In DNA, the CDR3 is TGTGCCAGTAGTGTCCTAGTACATGAAAAACTGTTTTTT.

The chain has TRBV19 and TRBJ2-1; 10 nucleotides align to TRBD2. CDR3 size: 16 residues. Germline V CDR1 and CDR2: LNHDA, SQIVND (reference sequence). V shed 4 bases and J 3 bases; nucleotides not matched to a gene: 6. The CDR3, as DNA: TGTGCCAGTAGTACGGCTGGACTAGCGGACTACAATGAGCAGTTCTTC. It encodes CASSTAGLADYNEQFF.

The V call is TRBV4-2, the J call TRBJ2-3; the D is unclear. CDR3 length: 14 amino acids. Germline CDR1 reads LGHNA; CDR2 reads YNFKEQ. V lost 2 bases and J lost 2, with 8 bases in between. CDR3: CASSQSQNTDTQYF. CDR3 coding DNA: TGTGCCAGCAGCCAATCCCAGAACACAGATACGCAGTATTTT.

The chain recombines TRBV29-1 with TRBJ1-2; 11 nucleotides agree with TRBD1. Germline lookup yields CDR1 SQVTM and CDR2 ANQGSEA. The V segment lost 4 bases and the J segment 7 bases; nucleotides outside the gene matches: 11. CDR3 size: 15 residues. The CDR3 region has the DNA TGCAGCGTTGTCAGGGACAGGGGGAAAGATGGTGGCTACACCTTC. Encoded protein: CSVVRDRGKDGGYTF. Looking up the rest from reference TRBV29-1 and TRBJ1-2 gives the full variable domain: SAVISQKPSRDICQRGTSLTIQCQVDSQVTMMFWYRQQPGQSLTLIATANQGSEATYESGFVIDKFPISRPNLTFSTLTVSNMSPEDSSIYLCSVVRDRGKDGGYTFGSGTRLTVV.

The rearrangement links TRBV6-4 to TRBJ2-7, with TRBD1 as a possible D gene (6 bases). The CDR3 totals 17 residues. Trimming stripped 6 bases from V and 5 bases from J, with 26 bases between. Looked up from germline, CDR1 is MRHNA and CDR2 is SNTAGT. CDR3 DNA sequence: TGTGCCAGCAGCACCGACAGGTCCCCGAAGGTTTGGGACGAGCAGTACTTC. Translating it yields CASSTDRSPKVWDEQYF.

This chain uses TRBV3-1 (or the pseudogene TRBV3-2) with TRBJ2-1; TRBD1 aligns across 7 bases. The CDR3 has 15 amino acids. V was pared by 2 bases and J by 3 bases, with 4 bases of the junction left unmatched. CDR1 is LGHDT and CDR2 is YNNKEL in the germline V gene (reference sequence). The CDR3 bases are TGTGCCAGCAGCCAACCGGGACAGAACTACAATGAGCAGTTCTTC. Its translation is CASSQPGQNYNEQFF.

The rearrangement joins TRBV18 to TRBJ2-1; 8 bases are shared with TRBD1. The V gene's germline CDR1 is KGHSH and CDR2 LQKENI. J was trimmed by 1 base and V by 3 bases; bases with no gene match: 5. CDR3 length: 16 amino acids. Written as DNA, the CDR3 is TGTGCCAGCTCACCGACGGGACAGGTTTCCTACAATGAGCAGTTCTTC. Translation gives CASSPTGQVSYNEQFF.

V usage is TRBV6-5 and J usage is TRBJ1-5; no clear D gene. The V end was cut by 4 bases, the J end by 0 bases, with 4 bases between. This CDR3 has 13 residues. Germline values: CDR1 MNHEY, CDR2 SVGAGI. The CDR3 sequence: CASSSLSNQPQHF. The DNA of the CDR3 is TGTGCCAGCAGTTCCCTTAGCAATCAGCCCCAGCATTTT.

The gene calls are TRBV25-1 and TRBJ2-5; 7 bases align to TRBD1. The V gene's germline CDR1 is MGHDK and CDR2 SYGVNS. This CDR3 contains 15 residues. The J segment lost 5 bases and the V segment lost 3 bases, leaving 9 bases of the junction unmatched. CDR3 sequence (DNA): TGTGCCAGCAGTGACCCCGACAGGGTCGGTGAGACCCAGTACTTC. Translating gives CASSDPDRVGETQYF.

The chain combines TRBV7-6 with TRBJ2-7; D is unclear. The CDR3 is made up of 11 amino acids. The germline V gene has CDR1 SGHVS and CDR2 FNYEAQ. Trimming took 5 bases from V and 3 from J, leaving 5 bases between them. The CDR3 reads CASSPNYEQYF. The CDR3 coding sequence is TGTGCCAGCAGCCCCAACTACGAGCAGTACTTC. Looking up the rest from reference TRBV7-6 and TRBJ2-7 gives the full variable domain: GAGVSQSPRYKVTKRGQDVALRCDPISGHVSLYWYRQALGQGPEFLTYFNYEAQQDKSGLPNDRFSAERPEGSISTLTIQRTEQRDSAMYRCASSPNYEQYFGPGTRLTVT.